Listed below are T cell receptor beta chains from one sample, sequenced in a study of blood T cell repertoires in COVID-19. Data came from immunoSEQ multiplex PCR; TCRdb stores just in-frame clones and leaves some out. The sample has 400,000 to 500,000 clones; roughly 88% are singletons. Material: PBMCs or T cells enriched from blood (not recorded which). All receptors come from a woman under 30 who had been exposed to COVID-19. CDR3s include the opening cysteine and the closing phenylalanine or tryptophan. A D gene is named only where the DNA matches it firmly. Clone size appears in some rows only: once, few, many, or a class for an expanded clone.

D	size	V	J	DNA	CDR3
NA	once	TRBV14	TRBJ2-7	TGTGCCAGCAGCCTTGGAGGGGAGCAGTACTTC	CASSLGGEQYF
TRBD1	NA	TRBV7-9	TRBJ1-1	TGTGCCAGCAGCTCAGGGGGAAGGGAAGCTTTCTTT	CASSSGGREAFF
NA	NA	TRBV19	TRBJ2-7	TGTGCCAGTAGTAAGACGGGGTTCTCCTACGAGCAGTACTTC	CASSKTGFSYEQYF
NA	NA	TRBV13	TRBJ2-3	TGTGCCAGCAGCGGCGCGGGGCCCGCGGCAGATACGCAGTATTTT	CASSGAGPAADTQYF
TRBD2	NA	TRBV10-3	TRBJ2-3	TGTGCCATCAGTGAGCTGCCCGGGACTAGCTCGGATACGCAGTATTTT	CAISELPGTSSDTQYF
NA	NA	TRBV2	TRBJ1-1	TGTGCCAGCAAGTCGTATTGGCCAGGCCCTCAGAGGGCTGAAGCTTTCTTT	CASKSYWPGPQRAEAFF
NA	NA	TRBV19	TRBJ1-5	TGTGCCAGTAGTATTCCAGGGGACAATCAGCCCCAGCATTTT	CASSIPGDNQPQHF
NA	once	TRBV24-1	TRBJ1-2	TGTGCCACCAGTGATCAAATACAGGGAGACTACACCTTC	CATSDQIQGDYTF
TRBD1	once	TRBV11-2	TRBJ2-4	TGTGCCAGCAGCCCCGACAGGGAGAGAAACATTCAGTACTTC	CASSPDRERNIQYF
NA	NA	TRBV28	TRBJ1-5	TGTGCCAGCAGTATCCGGACAGAAGGTCGTTCATTT	CASSIRTEGRSF
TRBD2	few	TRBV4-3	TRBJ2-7	TGCGCCAGCAGCCGGACTAGCGGGGGCCGGATCTACGAGCAGTACTTC	CASSRTSGGRIYEQYF
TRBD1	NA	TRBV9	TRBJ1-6	TGTGCCAGCAGCGTAGAGGCCAGGGGGAACTCACCCCTCCACTTT	CASSVEARGNSPLHF
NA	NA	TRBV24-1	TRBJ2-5	TGTGCCACCAGTGTCCCAGGGGCTATCGAGACCCAGTACTTC	CATSVPGAIETQYF
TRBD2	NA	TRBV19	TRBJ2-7	TGTGCCAGTAGTATTCCCAGGACTAGCGGGTACGAGCAGTACTTC	CASSIPRTSGYEQYF
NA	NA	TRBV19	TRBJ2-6	TGTGCCAGTAGTATAATTCGCTCTGGGGCCAACGTCCTGACTTTC	CASSIIRSGANVLTF
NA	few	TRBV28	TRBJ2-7	TGTGCCAGCAGTTCCCCCCCTAGTAAGCAGTACTTC	CASSSPPSKQYF
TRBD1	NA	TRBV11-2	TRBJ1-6	TGTGCCAGCAGCCTTCCCGGGACAGGGACGTCACCCCTCCACTTT	CASSLPGTGTSPLHF
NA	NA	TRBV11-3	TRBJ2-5	TGTGCCAGCAGCTTACGGTCAGGGGCGCACGAGACCCAGTACTTC	CASSLRSGAHETQYF
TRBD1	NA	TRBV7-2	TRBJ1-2	TGTGCCAGCAGCCTTCCGGGACAGGGACGGGGCTACACCTTC	CASSLPGQGRGYTF
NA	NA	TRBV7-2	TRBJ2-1	TGTGCCAGTTCAACTGGACTGATCTACAATGAGCAGTTCTTC	CASSTGLIYNEQFF
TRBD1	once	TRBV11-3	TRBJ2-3	TGTGCCAGCAGCTCCCAGGGGGCGCGGGCTACGCAGTATTTT	CASSSQGARATQYF
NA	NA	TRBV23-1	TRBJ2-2	TGCGCCAGCGCTCCCATGATGGTCGCCTCGGACACCGGGGAGCTGTTTTTT	CASAPMMVASDTGELFF
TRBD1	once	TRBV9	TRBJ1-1	TGTGCCAGCAGCCCTTGGACAGGGAAGGGCACTGAAGCTTTCTTT	CASSPWTGKGTEAFF
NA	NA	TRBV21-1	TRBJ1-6	TGTGCCAGCAGCAAAGATAATGCCAGGGGACGGATGAGTTCACCCCTCCACTTT	CASSKDNARGRMSSPLHF
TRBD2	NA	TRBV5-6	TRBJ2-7	TGTGCCAGCAGCTTGAGCGGTAGCGGGATGTTCTACGAGCAGTACTTC	CASSLSGSGMFYEQYF
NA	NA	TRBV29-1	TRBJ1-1	TGCAGCGGCCATGCGATGAACACTGAAGCTTTCTTT	CSGHAMNTEAFF
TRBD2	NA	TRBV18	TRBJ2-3	TGTGCCAGCTCACCACGGTTGACTAGCGGGTCCACAGATACGCAGTATTTT	CASSPRLTSGSTDTQYF
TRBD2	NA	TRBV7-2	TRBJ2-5	TGTGCCAGCAGCTCGGGACTAGCGGGAAAAGAGACCCAGTACTTC	CASSSGLAGKETQYF
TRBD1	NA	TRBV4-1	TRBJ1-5	TGCGCCAGCAGCCAAGGGTGGGGACAGGGGTCAAATCAGCCCCAGCATTTT	CASSQGWGQGSNQPQHF
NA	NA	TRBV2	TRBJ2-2	TGTGCCAGCAGTGAACGGAGGGATGCGGTGGGTAGTAGGGCCGGGGAGCTGTTTTTT	CASSERRDAVGSRAGELFF
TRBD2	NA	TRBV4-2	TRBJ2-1	TGTGCCAGCAGCCAAGATCCCGGGGGGGGGAGCTCCTACAATGAGCAGTTCTTC	CASSQDPGGGSSYNEQFF
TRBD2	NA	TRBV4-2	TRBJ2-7	TGTGCCAGCAGCCAAGTAGGGCGGGAGATATCGCACGAGCAGTACTTC	CASSQVGREISHEQYF
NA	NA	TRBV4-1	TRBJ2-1	TGCGCCAGCAGCCTCGCGGCTCCCTACAATGAGCAGTTCTTC	CASSLAAPYNEQFF
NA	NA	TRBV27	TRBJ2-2	TGTGCCAGTACCCGGACTGGGCTAACCGGGGAGCTGTTTTTT	CASTRTGLTGELFF
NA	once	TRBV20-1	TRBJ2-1	TGCAGTGCTAGTTGGCTGCTCAATGAGCAGTTCTTC	CSASWLLNEQFF
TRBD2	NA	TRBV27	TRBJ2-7	TGTGCCAGCAGTCCCGCCGGGAGCGGGAACTCCTACGAGCAGTACTTC	CASSPAGSGNSYEQYF
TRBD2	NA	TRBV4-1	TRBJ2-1	TGCGCCAGCAGCCAAGGAGCGGGATCAACAGTTGAGCAGTTCTTC	CASSQGAGSTVEQFF